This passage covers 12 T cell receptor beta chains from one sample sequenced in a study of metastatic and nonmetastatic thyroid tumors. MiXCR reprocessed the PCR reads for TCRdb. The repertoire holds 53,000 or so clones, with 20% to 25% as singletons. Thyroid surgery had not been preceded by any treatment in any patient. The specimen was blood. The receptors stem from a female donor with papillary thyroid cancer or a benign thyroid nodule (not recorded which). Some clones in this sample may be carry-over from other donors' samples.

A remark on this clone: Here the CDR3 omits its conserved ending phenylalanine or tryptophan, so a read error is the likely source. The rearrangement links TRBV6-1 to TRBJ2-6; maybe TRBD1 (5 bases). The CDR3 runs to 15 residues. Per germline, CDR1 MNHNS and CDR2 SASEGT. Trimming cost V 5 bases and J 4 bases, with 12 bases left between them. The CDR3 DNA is TGTGCCAGCAGTAAGGACATTGAGGGGGCCAACGTCCTGACTTCC. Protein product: CASSKDIEGANVLTS.

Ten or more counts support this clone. CDR3 bases: TGTGCCAGCAGCTTAAGACTGATGGACGCTAGCTACGAGCAGTACTTC. It specifies CASSLRLMDASYEQYF. The chain uses TRBV7-8 and TRBJ2-7; D not certain. The CDR3 sequence is 16 residues long. V gave up 2 bases and J gave up 3 bases, with 17 bases separating them. Germline lookup yields CDR1 SGHVS and CDR2 FQNEAQ.

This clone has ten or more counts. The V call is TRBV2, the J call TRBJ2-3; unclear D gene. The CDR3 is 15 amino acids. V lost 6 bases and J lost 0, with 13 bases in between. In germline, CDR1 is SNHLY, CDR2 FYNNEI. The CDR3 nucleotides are TGTGCCAGCAGCCCACTTCTCAGTAGCACAGATACGCAGTATTTT. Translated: CASSPLLSSTDTQYF. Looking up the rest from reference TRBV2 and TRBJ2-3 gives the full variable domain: EPEVTQTPSHQVTQMGQEVILRCVPISNHLYFYWYRQILGQKVEFLVSFYNNEISEKSEIFDDQFSVERPDGSNFTLKIRSTKLEDSAMYFCASSPLLSSTDTQYFGPGTRLTVL.

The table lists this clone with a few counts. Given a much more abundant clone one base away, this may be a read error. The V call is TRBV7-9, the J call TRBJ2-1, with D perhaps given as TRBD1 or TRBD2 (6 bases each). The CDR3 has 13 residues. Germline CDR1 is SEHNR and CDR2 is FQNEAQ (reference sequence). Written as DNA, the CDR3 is TGTGCCAGCAGCTTAGGAGGGGGGAATGAGCAGCTCTTC. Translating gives CASSLGGGNEQLF.

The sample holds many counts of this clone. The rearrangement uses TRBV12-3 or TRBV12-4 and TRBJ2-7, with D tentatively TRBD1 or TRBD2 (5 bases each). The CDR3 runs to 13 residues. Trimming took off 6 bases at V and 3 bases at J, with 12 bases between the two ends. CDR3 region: CASSRDGYYEQYF. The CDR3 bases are TGTGCCAGCAGCCGGGACGGGTACTACGAGCAGTACTTC.

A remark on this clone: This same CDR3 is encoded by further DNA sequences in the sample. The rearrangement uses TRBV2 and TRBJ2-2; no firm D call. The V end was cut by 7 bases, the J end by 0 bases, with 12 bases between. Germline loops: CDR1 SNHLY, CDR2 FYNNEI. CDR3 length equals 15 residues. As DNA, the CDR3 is TGTGCCAGCAATATAGCTGGGGCGAACACCGGGGAGCTGTTTTTT. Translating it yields CASNIAGANTGELFF.

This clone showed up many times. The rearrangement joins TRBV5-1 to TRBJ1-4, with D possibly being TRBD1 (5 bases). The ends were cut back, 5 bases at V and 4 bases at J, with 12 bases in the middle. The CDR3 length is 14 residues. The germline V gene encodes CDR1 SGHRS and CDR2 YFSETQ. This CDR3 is CASRAGQLNEKLFF. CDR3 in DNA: TGCGCCAGCAGGGCAGGGCAGCTTAATGAAAAACTGTTTTTT. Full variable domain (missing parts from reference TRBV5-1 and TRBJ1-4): KAGVTQTPRYLIKTRGQQVTLSCSPISGHRSVSWYQQTPGQGLQFLFEYFSETQRNKGNFPGRFSGRQFSNSRSEMNVSTLELGDSALYLCASRAGQLNEKLFFGSGTQLSVL.

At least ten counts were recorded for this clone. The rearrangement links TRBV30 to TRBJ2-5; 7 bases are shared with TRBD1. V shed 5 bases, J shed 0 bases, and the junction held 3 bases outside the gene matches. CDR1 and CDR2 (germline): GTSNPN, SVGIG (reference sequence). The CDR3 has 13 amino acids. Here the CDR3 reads CAWATGNQETQYF. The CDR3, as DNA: TGTGCCTGGGCGACAGGGAACCAAGAGACCCAGTACTTC. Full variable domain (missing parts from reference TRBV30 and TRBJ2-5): SQTIHQWPATLVQPVGSPLSLECTVEGTSNPNLYWYRQAAGRGLQLLFYSVGIGQISSEVPQNLSASRPQDRQFILSSKKLLLSDSGFYLCAWATGNQETQYFGPGTRLLVL.

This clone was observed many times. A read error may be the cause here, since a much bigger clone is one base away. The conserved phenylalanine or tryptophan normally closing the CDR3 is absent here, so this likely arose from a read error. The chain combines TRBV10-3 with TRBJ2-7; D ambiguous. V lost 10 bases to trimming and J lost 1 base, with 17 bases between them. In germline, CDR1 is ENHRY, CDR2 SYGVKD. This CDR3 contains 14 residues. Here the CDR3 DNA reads TGTGCCACCCAACTGACCCTCGATTCCTACGAGCAGTACCTC. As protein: CATQLTLDSYEQYL.

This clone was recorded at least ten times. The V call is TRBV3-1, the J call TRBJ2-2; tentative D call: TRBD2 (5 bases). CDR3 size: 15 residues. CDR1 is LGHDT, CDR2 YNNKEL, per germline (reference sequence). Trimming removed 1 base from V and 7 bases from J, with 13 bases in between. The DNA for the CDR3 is TGTGCCAGCAGCCAAGGGATCAGACGGGGCGGGGAGCTGTTTTTT. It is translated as CASSQGIRRGGELFF.

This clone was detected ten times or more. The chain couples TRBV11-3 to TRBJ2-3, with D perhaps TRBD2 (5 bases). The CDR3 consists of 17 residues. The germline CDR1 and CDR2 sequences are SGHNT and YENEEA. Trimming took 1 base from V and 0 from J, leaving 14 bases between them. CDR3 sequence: CASSLGLTISSTDTQYF. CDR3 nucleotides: TGTGCCAGCAGCTTAGGCCTGACTATATCTAGCACAGATACGCAGTATTTT.

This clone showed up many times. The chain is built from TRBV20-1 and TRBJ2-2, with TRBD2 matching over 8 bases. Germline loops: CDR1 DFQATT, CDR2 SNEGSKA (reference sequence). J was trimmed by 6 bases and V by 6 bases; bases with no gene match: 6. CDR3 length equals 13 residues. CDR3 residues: CSAQGREAGELFF. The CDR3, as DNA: TGCAGTGCCCAGGGGCGGGAGGCCGGGGAGCTGTTTTTT.